This TCR beta chain was sequenced during a study of blood T cell repertoires in COVID-19. The assay was immunoSEQ multiplex PCR, and TCRdb's table has in-frame clones only and misses some. The sample includes 300,000 or so clones, 70% to 90% seen only once; the top ten take approximately 6%. There are 13 residues in the CDR3. Trimming removed 7 bases from V and 7 bases from J, with 17 bases in between. The germline V gene encodes CDR1 LNHDA and CDR2 SQIVND (reference sequence). Sequencing was carried out using PBMCs or T cells enriched from blood (not recorded which). V gene TRBV19 combines with J gene TRBJ2-7, with D possibly matching TRBD2 (6 bases). The receptor was isolated from a woman in her 30s who had recovered from COVID-19. In DNA, the CDR3 is TGTGCCAGTACCCCGGACGGCCGGGGGGAGCAGTACTTC. This encodes CASTPDGRGEQYF.